These T cell receptor beta chains were read from a single sample in a study of OX40 agonist ivuxolimab in advanced cancers. The assay was immunoSEQ multiplex PCR, and TCRdb's table has in-frame clones only and misses some. The data hold under 45,000 clones, with around 80% observed a single time. Sequencing was performed on CD4+ or CD8+ T cells sorted from blood, taken in a trial of the OX40 agonist ivuxolimab. The receptors here all came from an adult with an advanced solid tumor such as melanoma, head and neck, liver or kidney cancer. Each CDR3 is given with its conserved first and last residue. The D gene is left open where the match is weak. Clone size appears in some rows only: once, few, many, or a class for an expanded clone.

>TRBJ2-7|-|-|TRBV7-8
CASSLRGGAVEQYF
TGTGCCAGCAGCTTACGTGGGGGGGCGGTCGAGCAGTACTTC
>TRBJ2-2|-|-|TRBV10-3
CAIRGGTANTGELFF
TGTGCCATCAGGGGGGGGACAGCGAACACCGGGGAGCTGTTTTTT
>TRBJ2-7|-|once|TRBV27
CASSLSSWGRTYEQYF
TGTGCCAGCAGTTTATCGTCTTGGGGGCGAACTTACGAGCAGTACTTC
>TRBJ2-6|-|few|TRBV10-3
CAISDGISGANVLTF
TGTGCCATCAGTGACGGTATCTCTGGGGCCAACGTCCTGACTTTC
>TRBJ1-5|TRBD1|few|TRBV19
CASSPGQGGPQHF
TGTGCCAGTAGCCCGGGACAGGGAGGGCCCCAGCATTTT
>TRBJ1-1|-|-|TRBV2
CASSETSSGNTEAFF
TGTGCCAGCAGCGAAACATCCTCGGGAAACACTGAAGCTTTCTTT
>TRBJ1-1|-|once|TRBV6-6
CASSYSFTEAFF
TGTGCCAGCAGTTACTCTTTCACTGAAGCTTTCTTT
>TRBJ2-5|-|-|TRBV25-1
CASSAAGEQWGTQYF
TGTGCCAGCAGTGCAGCCGGGGAACAGTGGGGGACCCAGTACTTC
>TRBJ2-3|-|-|TRBV19
CASSMVRYTQYF
TGTGCCAGTAGTATGGTTCGATATACGCAGTATTTT
>TRBJ2-4|TRBD1|-|TRBV4-1
CASSQDHPTGAKNIQYF
TGCGCCAGCAGCCAAGACCACCCGACAGGGGCCAAAAACATTCAGTACTTC
>TRBJ1-2|TRBD1|-|TRBV27
CASSFGQGDYGYTF
TGTGCCAGCAGTTTTGGGCAGGGGGACTATGGCTACACCTTC
>TRBJ1-2|-|-|TRBV4-2
CASSQDHGTEVF
TGTGCCAGCAGCCAAGATCACGGGACGGAAGTCTTC
>TRBJ2-3|-|-|TRBV19
CASSKGDTPTDTQYF
TGTGCCAGTAGTAAGGGGGATACCCCCACAGATACGCAGTATTTT
>TRBJ2-3|TRBD2|-|TRBV6-1
CASSGQRGGLSTDTQYF
TGTGCCAGCAGTGGGCAGCGGGGGGGCTTGTCCACAGATACGCAGTATTTT
>TRBJ1-4|TRBD1|-|TRBV5-4
CASSSRDSNEKLFF
TGTGCCAGCAGCTCCCGGGACAGTAATGAAAAACTGTTTTTT
>TRBJ1-2|TRBD1|once|TRBV30
CAWSQGQGGVYGYTF
TGTGCCTGGAGCCAAGGACAGGGGGGGGTCTATGGCTACACCTTC
>TRBJ2-1|-|-|TRBV5-4
CASSLDGAGYNEQFF
TGTGCCAGCAGCTTGGACGGGGCGGGCTACAATGAGCAGTTCTTC
>TRBJ2-5|-|-|TRBV7-3
CASSLTGNQETQYF
TGTGCCAGCAGCTTAACCGGGAATCAAGAGACCCAGTACTTC
>TRBJ1-1|-|-|TRBV6-1
CASSARGRVTEAFF
TGTGCCAGCAGTGCGCGGGGAAGGGTCACTGAAGCTTTCTTT
>TRBJ1-5|-|-|TRBV30
CAWSVLGDYSNQPQHF
TGTGCCTGGAGTGTACTGGGGGACTATAGCAATCAGCCCCAGCATTTT
>TRBJ2-1|-|-|TRBV5-4
CASSLYRRHEQFF
TGTGCCAGCAGCTTGTATCGGCGGCATGAGCAGTTCTTC
>TRBJ1-5|TRBD1|-|TRBV9
CASSGTGSLYQPQHF
TGTGCCAGCAGCGGGACAGGGTCCCTTTATCAGCCCCAGCATTTT
>TRBJ2-1|-|-|TRBV19
CASSLGRSSYNEQFF
TGTGCCAGTAGTCTGGGACGCAGCTCCTACAATGAGCAGTTCTTC
>TRBJ2-2|TRBD1|-|TRBV7-2
CASRDRGLSGELFF
TGTGCCAGCAGGGACAGGGGTCTAAGCGGGGAGCTGTTTTTT
>TRBJ1-1|-|few|TRBV11-2
CASSLIRTEAFF
TGTGCCAGCAGCTTAATCCGTACTGAAGCTTTCTTT
>TRBJ2-5|TRBD1|-|TRBV9
CASSGTGTGKETQYF
TGTGCCAGCAGCGGGACCGGGACAGGGAAAGAGACCCAGTACTTC
>TRBJ1-1|TRBD1|few|TRBV27
CASSPGTGGYTEAFF
TGTGCCAGCAGTCCCGGGACAGGGGGATACACTGAAGCTTTCTTT
>TRBJ1-1|-|-|TRBV28
CASTSQGRVGTEAFF
TGTGCCAGCACTTCCCAAGGGAGGGTAGGGACTGAAGCTTTCTTT
>TRBJ1-5|-|-|TRBV11-2
CASSLQGNPNQPQHF
TGTGCCAGCAGCTTACAGGGGAACCCCAATCAGCCCCAGCATTTT
>TRBJ2-1|-|-|TRBV18
CASSLGGRYNEQFF
TGTGCCAGCTCATTAGGGGGGCGGTACAATGAGCAGTTCTTC
>TRBJ2-5|TRBD2|-|TRBV7-6
CASSLMTSGGAETQYF
TGTGCCAGCAGCCTGATGACTAGCGGGGGGGCGGAGACCCAGTACTTC
>TRBJ1-5|-|once|TRBV6-6
CASKTGGAIVPEHF
TGTGCCAGCAAGACTGGGGGGGCTATCGTTCCCGAGCATTTT
>TRBJ1-1|-|-|TRBV6-5
CASSYWGNTEAFF
TGTGCCAGCAGTTACTGGGGGAACACTGAAGCTTTCTTT
>TRBJ1-2|-|once|TRBV11-2
CASSLEAGPSYGYTF
TGTGCCAGCAGCTTAGAGGCAGGGCCGAGCTATGGCTACACCTTC
>TRBJ2-7|TRBD2|-|TRBV9
CASSPQAGAVYEQYF
TGTGCCAGCAGCCCACAAGCGGGGGCGGTTTACGAGCAGTACTTC
>TRBJ1-1|-|-|TRBV19
CASGTRFFMNTEAFF
TGTGCCAGCGGCACCCGATTCTTTATGAACACTGAAGCTTTCTTT
>TRBJ1-5|-|-|TRBV19
CASSIINRANQPQHF
TGTGCCAGTAGTATAATCAACAGGGCTAATCAGCCCCAGCATTTT
>TRBJ1-4|-|-|TRBV27
CASSRGLFTNEKLFF
TGTGCCAGCAGCAGGGGTCTATTCACTAATGAAAAACTGTTTTTT
>TRBJ2-1|-|-|TRBV7-3
CASSLVFNEQFF
TGTGCCAGCAGCTTAGTTTTTAATGAGCAGTTCTTC
>TRBJ2-5|TRBD1|-|TRBV2
CASRGGTGGPREAQYF
TGTGCCAGCAGAGGAGGGACAGGGGGCCCTCGGGAGGCCCAGTACTTC
>TRBJ2-3|-|once|TRBV5-1
CASSFLLPGSFRSTDTQYF
TGCGCCAGCAGCTTTTTATTGCCAGGGTCCTTTCGGTCCACAGATACGCAGTATTTT
>TRBJ2-6|TRBD1|-|TRBV2
CASALPGTGGRGANVLTF
TGTGCCAGCGCTCTTCCCGGGACAGGGGGGAGGGGGGCCAACGTCCTGACTTTC
>TRBJ1-1|-|-|TRBV7-6
CASSLDRNTEAFF
TGTGCCAGCAGCTTAGACAGGAACACTGAAGCTTTCTTT
>TRBJ1-4|-|-|TRBV6-4
CASSDSAGAEKLFF
TGTGCCAGCAGTGACTCGGCAGGGGCTGAAAAACTGTTTTTT
>TRBJ2-4|TRBD1|-|TRBV9
CASSEGTRGQGTLAKNIQYF
TGTGCCAGCAGCGAGGGGACGAGGGGACAGGGGACTTTAGCCAAAAACATTCAGTACTTC
>TRBJ1-1|-|-|TRBV15
CATSMDRNTEAFF
TGTGCCACCAGTATGGACAGGAACACTGAAGCTTTCTTT
>TRBJ1-1|-|-|TRBV9
CASSVGVGNTEAFF
TGTGCCAGCAGCGTAGGGGTCGGGAACACTGAAGCTTTCTTT
>TRBJ1-3|-|-|TRBV5-6
CASSFLQGRGNTIYF
TGTGCCAGCAGCTTCCTCCAGGGGCGGGGAAACACCATATATTTT
>TRBJ1-5|-|-|TRBV28
CASSLIYSNQPQHF
TGTGCCAGCAGTTTAATTTATAGCAATCAGCCCCAGCATTTT
>TRBJ2-2|-|-|TRBV9
CASSVDGTGELFF
TGTGCCAGCAGCGTAGATGGGACCGGGGAGCTGTTTTTT
>TRBJ1-3|-|-|TRBV5-4
CASSLRTVKGNTIYF
TGTGCCAGCAGCCTTCGGACAGTGAAAGGAAACACCATATATTTT